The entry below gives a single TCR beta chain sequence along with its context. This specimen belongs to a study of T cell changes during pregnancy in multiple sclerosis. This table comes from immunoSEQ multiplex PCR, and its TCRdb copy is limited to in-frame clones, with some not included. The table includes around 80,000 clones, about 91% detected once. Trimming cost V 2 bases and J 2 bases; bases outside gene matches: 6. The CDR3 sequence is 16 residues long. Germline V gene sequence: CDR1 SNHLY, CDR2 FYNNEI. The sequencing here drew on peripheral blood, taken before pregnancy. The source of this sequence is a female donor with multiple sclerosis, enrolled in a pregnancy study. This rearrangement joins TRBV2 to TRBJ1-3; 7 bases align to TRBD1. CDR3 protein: CASSETRQGAGNTIYF. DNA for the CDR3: TGTGCCAGCAGTGAAACGCGACAGGGTGCTGGAAACACCATATATTTT.